This T cell receptor (beta chain) is from a study of blood T cell repertoires in COVID-19. As for the study in general: Sites in the United States, Italy and Spain provided acute and convalescent COVID-19 samples.

Authors' analysis steps: Estimation of nucleated cell counts was performed using reference gene primer amplification. TCRdb keeps only in-frame clones here, not all; method: immunoSEQ multiplex PCR. From that table come the V and J calls and clone size; the DNA was used to work out D and trimming. The sample has 150,000 to 200,000 clones; just over 85% are singletons. This TCR was sampled from a man aged 55 to 69 with acute or convalescent COVID-19. The sample comprised peripheral blood.

The CDR3 sequence: CASRPTHRGAAKSYEQYF. CDR3 in DNA: TGTGCCAGCAGGCCTACCCACCGGGGGGCAGCGAAAAGTTACGAGCAGTACTTC. This chain links TRBV25-1 with TRBJ2-7; tentatively, D is TRBD2 (7 bases). The CDR3 runs to 18 residues. Germline values: CDR1 MGHDK, CDR2 SYGVNS. V was pared by 6 bases and J by 4 bases, with 28 bases between.